These 19 T cell receptor beta chains originate from one sample sequenced in a study of T cell changes during pregnancy in multiple sclerosis. Data came from immunoSEQ multiplex PCR; TCRdb stores just in-frame clones and leaves some out. The repertoire holds 75,000 to 95,000 clones, with more than 70% as singletons. The sequencing here drew on peripheral blood, taken in the first trimester of pregnancy. These receptors came from a female donor in good health, enrolled as a control in a pregnancy study.

The chain carries TRBV28 and TRBJ2-3; 7 bases align to TRBD2. V shed 2 bases and J 1 base; nucleotides not matched to a gene: 3. Germline CDR1 MDHEN, CDR2 SYDVKM. This CDR3 has 15 residues. CDR3 in amino acids: CASSLVLAGTDTQYF. The DNA for the CDR3 is TGTGCCAGCAGTTTAGTGCTAGCGGGCACAGATACGCAGTATTTT. Variable domain in full (rest from reference TRBV28 and TRBJ2-3): DVKVTQSSRYLVKRTGEKVFLECVQDMDHENMFWYRQDPGLGLRLIYFSYDVKMKEKGDIPEGYSVSREKKERFSLILESASTNQTSMYLCASSLVLAGTDTQYFGPGTRLTVL.

V and J are TRBV5-1 and TRBJ1-4; 9 bases fit TRBD1. Germline V gene lookup returns CDR1 SGHRS and CDR2 YFSETQ. The CDR3 spans 13 residues. Trimming took 5 bases from V and 8 from J; bases not matched to a gene: 4. As DNA, the CDR3 is TGCGCCAGCAGGCGGACAGGGGACGAAAAACTGTTTTTT. Its protein product is CASRRTGDEKLFF.

The chain recombines TRBV9 with TRBJ1-2; TRBD1 is a possible D gene (6 bases). CDR3 size: 14 residues. Germline assignment: CDR1 SGDLS and CDR2 YYNGEE. Trimming left V 4 bases short and J 7 bases short, with 17 bases between. This chain's CDR3 is CASSPSKGGSGYTF. The CDR3 bases are TGTGCCAGCAGCCCGAGCAAGGGGGGGTCTGGCTACACCTTC.

This clone was seen more than once but under ten times. This sequence joins TRBV6-5 and TRBJ1-4; TRBD1 matches at 8 bases. This CDR3 has 15 residues. The trim removed 6 bases at V and 7 bases at J, leaving 10 bases unmatched. CDR1 and CDR2 (germline): MNHEY, SVGAGI. CDR3 residues: CASRQTGQAVEKLFF. For the CDR3, the DNA is TGTGCCAGCAGACAAACGGGACAGGCTGTTGAAAAACTGTTTTTT.

The V gene is TRBV13, the J gene TRBJ2-7, with 9 nucleotides matching TRBD1. Germline lookup yields CDR1 PRHDT and CDR2 FYEKMQ (reference sequence). The CDR3 is 15 residues long. The ends lost 4 bases at V and 6 bases at J; junction bases unmatched: 10. CDR3: CASSSGTGTGFEQYF. The CDR3 bases are TGTGCCAGCAGCTCCGGAACCGGGACAGGGTTCGAGCAGTACTTC. Combining the CDR3 with reference TRBV13 and TRBJ2-7 gives the whole variable domain AAGVIQSPRHLIKEKRETATLKCYPIPRHDTVYWYQQGPGQDPQFLISFYEKMQSDKGSIPDRFSAQQFSDYHSELNMSSLELGDSALYFCASSSGTGTGFEQYFGPGTRLTVT.

The CDR3 spells CASSSHGRGNEQFF. The CDR3 DNA follows: TGTGCCAGTAGTTCCCATGGACGGGGCAATGAGCAGTTCTTC. The V gene is TRBV19, the J gene TRBJ2-1; D possibly corresponds to TRBD2 (5 bases). This CDR3 comprises 14 residues. The V gene's germline CDR1 is LNHDA and CDR2 SQIVND (reference sequence). Trimming took 5 bases from V and 6 from J, leaving 14 bases between them.

This clone turned up a few times. The gene calls are TRBV5-6 and TRBJ2-5; unclear D gene. CDR1 is SGHDT, CDR2 YYEEEE, per germline. The CDR3 is made up of 12 amino acids. V was shortened by 4 bases and J by 7 bases, with 11 bases between the two germline ends. CDR3 DNA sequence: TGTGCCAGCAGCCGCCCCCCGGGGACCCAGTACTTC. It yields the protein CASSRPPGTQYF.

This clone was seen a handful of times. The V call is TRBV18, the J call TRBJ1-6, with 8 bases aligning to TRBD1. CDR3 length: 16 amino acids. Losses at the gene ends were 1 base for V and 8 bases for J; bases not matched to a gene: 7. In germline, CDR1 is KGHSH, CDR2 LQKENI. CDR3 coding DNA: TGTGCCAGCTCACCACGGGCAGGGGGCTTGGATTCACCCCTCCACTTT. This codes for CASSPRAGGLDSPLHF.

The chain is built from TRBV27 and TRBJ1-2; TRBD1 matches at 10 bases. With V trimmed by 4 bases and J by 2 bases, 4 bases remained unmatched. The germline gives CDR1 MNHEY, CDR2 SMNVEV (reference sequence). The CDR3 has 15 amino acids. CDR3 protein: CASSSSGQGNYGYTF. In DNA, the CDR3 is TGTGCCAGCAGTTCCTCGGGACAGGGGAACTATGGCTACACCTTC.

The rearrangement uses TRBV18 and TRBJ2-1; 15 nucleotides match TRBD2. J lost 6 bases, V lost 2 bases, and 2 bases had no gene match. Looked up from germline, CDR1 is KGHSH and CDR2 is LQKENI. This CDR3 region has 16 residues. CDR3 amino acids: CASSPMGLAGGNEQFF. The CDR3 bases are TGTGCCAGCTCACCAATGGGACTAGCGGGGGGCAATGAGCAGTTCTTC.

The V call is TRBV4-2, the J call TRBJ2-4; D may be TRBD2 (6 bases). The germline V gene has CDR1 LGHNA and CDR2 YNFKEQ. Between the trimmed V and J ends, which lost 0 bases and 8 bases, there was a span of 14 bases. The CDR3 is 15 residues long. This chain's CDR3 is CASSQELGGIDIQYF. CDR3 DNA sequence: TGTGCCAGCAGCCAAGAACTGGGAGGAATTGACATTCAGTACTTC.

The DNA for the CDR3 is TGCAGCGTGAATGAACAGGGGGCCGAGCAGTACTTC. It codes for CSVNEQGAEQYF. The V gene is TRBV29-1, the J gene TRBJ2-7; 9 bases are shared with TRBD1. This CDR3 contains 12 residues. The J segment lost 6 bases and the V segment lost 6 bases, leaving 6 bases of the junction unmatched. Germline CDR1 and CDR2: SQVTM and ANQGSEA.

This chain links TRBV4-3 with TRBJ1-1, with a weak D call TRBD1 (5 bases). The CDR3 spans 13 residues. Germline values: CDR1 LGHNA, CDR2 YSLEER. V was shortened by 4 bases and J by 3 bases, with 9 bases between the two germline ends. This CDR3 reads CASSPQGDTEAFF. The CDR3 nucleotides are TGCGCCAGCAGCCCCCAGGGTGACACTGAAGCTTTCTTT.

This clone showed up just a few times. This chain links TRBV11-2 with TRBJ2-3; 7 bases line up with TRBD2. V trimming: 6 bases; J trimming: 0 bases; junction bases outside the gene matches: 12. The CDR3 loop spans 17 amino acids. The V gene's germline CDR1 is SGHAT and CDR2 FQNNGV. CDR3 DNA: TGTGCCAGCAGGCTAGTGACTAGCAGATCTAGCACAGATACGCAGTATTTT. It yields the protein CASRLVTSRSSTDTQYF.

This clone appeared a single time. This rearrangement joins TRBV2 to TRBJ2-7; 8 positions match TRBD2. Germline CDR1 and CDR2: SNHLY and FYNNEI. V shed 0 bases, J shed 7 bases, and the junction held 8 bases outside the gene matches. The CDR3 sequence is 15 residues long. The CDR3 here is CASSEARTGGGEQYF. CDR3 nucleotides: TGTGCCAGCAGTGAAGCTCGCACGGGGGGGGGTGAGCAGTACTTC.

The rearrangement links TRBV6-1 to TRBJ1-3, with D uncertain. CDR3 length: 15 residues. V lost 2 bases and J 0 bases, leaving 8 bases between the germline ends. Germline V CDR1 and CDR2: MNHNS, SASEGT. CDR3 DNA: TGTGCCAGCAGTGAAAGTCACAGCTCTGGAAACACCATATATTTT. It is translated as CASSESHSSGNTIYF.

The chain employs TRBV5-5 and TRBJ1-6; 9 bases match TRBD1. The junction had 14 bases not matched to a gene; V was cut back by 6 bases and J by 10 bases. This CDR3 has 16 residues. Looked up from germline, CDR1 is SGHKS and CDR2 is YYEKEE (reference sequence). The DNA for the CDR3 is TGTGCCAGCACCCTCACCGGGACAGGGAACTTGTCACCCCTCCACTTT. This encodes CASTLTGTGNLSPLHF.

The chain couples TRBV5-1 to TRBJ1-1; D uncertain. Per germline, CDR1 SGHRS and CDR2 YFSETQ. Trimming removed 3 bases at V and 3 bases at J, with 15 bases between. This CDR3 has 15 residues. The CDR3 region has the DNA TGCGCCAGCAGCTCTGGACGGTGGGAGGACACTGAAGCTTTCTTT. Translation: CASSSGRWEDTEAFF. The whole variable domain, filled in from reference TRBV5-1 and TRBJ1-1, reads KAGVTQTPRYLIKTRGQQVTLSCSPISGHRSVSWYQQTPGQGLQFLFEYFSETQRNKGNFPGRFSGRQFSNSRSEMNVSTLELGDSALYLCASSSGRWEDTEAFFGQGTRLTVV.

The chain joins TRBV5-1 to TRBJ2-4; no reliable D call. Trimming removed 1 base at V and 0 bases at J, with 5 bases between. The CDR3 length is 14 residues. Germline CDR1 SGHRS, CDR2 YFSETQ. The CDR3 sequence is CASSLKLAKNIQYF. CDR3 sequence (DNA): TGCGCCAGCAGCTTGAAACTAGCCAAAAACATTCAGTACTTC.